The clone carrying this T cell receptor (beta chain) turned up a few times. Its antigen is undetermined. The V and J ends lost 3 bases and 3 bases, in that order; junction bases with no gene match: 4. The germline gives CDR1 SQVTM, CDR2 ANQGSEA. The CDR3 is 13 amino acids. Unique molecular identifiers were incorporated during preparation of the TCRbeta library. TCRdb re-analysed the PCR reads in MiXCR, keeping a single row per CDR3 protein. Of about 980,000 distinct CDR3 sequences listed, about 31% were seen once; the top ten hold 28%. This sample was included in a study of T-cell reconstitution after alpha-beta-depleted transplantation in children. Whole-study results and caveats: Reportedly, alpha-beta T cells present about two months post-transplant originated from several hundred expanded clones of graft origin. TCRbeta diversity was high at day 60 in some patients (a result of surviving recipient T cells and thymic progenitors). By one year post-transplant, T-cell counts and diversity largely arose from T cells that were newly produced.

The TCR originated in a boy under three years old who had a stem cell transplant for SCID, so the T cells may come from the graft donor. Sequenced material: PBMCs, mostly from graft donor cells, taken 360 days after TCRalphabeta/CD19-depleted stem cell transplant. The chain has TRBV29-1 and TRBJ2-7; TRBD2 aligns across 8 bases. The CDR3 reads CSVDTGTSYEQYF. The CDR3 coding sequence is TGCAGCGTTGATACCGGGACTAGCTACGAGCAGTACTTC.